Sequencing of this T cell receptor (beta chain) was carried out in a study of T cells in Graves' hyperthyroidism and ophthalmopathy. Regarding the study as a whole: Model-based prediction identified ophthalmopathy a median 6.5 months prior to its onset. Blood also carried most thyroid clonotypes expanded above 0.001.

Amplified TCR beta CDR3 regions came from RNA transcripts. Initially, a first-round RT-PCR of the TCR CDR3 employed the HTBI primer set. Each CDR3 protein gets one entry after TCRdb re-called the multiplex PCR reads with MiXCR. The sample includes approximately 630,000 distinct CDR3 sequences, around 15% of them seen just once. Comments on this clonotype: Its matching antigen is unknown.

This CDR3 region has 15 residues. The germline gives CDR1 SGHTA, CDR2 FQGNSA. V was shortened by 1 base and J by 0 bases, with 7 bases between the two germline ends. Specimen: blood. The TCR sequence derives from a woman in her twenties or thirties with Graves' hyperthyroidism. This chain links TRBV7-2 with TRBJ1-3; no definite D call. The CDR3 DNA is TGTGCCAGCAGCTTAGTGGGCTACTCTGGAAACACCATATATTTT. Its protein product is CASSLVGYSGNTIYF. Complete variable domain (other parts from reference TRBV7-2 and TRBJ1-3): GAGVSQSPSNKVTEKGKDVELRCDPISGHTALYWYRQSLGQGLEFLIYFQGNSAPDKSGLPSDRFSAERTGGSVSTLTIQRTQQEDSAVYLCASSLVGYSGNTIYFGEGSWLTVV.